The 9 T cell receptor beta chains listed next were all sequenced from one sample in a study of blood T cells in healthy people across ages. Primers used in a second PCR of about 6 to 11 cycles were a sample-barcoded 5' primer and a J-beta primer mix. TCRdb processed the 5' RACE reads anew with MiXCR; each CDR3 protein has one entry. Of under 700,000 distinct CDR3 sequences detected, under 30% appear once; the ten largest clones hold less than 9%. This sample also belongs to another study, concerning T cells of mothers and their children.

The sequencing sample was made of blood. The receptor source for this set is a boy aged 10-17 years in good health.

The chain employs TRBV6-5 and TRBJ1-1, with D uncertain. Between the trimmed V and J ends, which lost 0 bases and 5 bases, there was a span of 10 bases. The germline gives CDR1 MNHEY, CDR2 SVGAGI. This CDR3 contains 14 residues. The CDR3 coding sequence is TGTGCCAGCAGTTACTCCCCGGGCGGTACTGAAGCTTTCTTT. Translation gives CASSYSPGGTEAFF.

V gene TRBV19 combines with J gene TRBJ2-5, with 7 bases aligning to TRBD1. The J call may be in error: the DNA end matches TRBJ2-7 better. In germline, CDR1 is LNHDA, CDR2 SQIVND (reference sequence). The CDR3 is made up of 15 amino acids. CDR3 region: CASSLPGQPGNEQYF. CDR3 DNA: TGTGCCAGTAGTCTACCGGGACAGCCTGGCAACGAGCAGTACTTC.

The rearrangement links TRBV20-1 to TRBJ2-5; D is uncertain. The tail of the sequence fits TRBJ2-7 better, so the J call may be wrong. The CDR3 contains 12 residues. Germline V gives CDR1 DFQATT, CDR2 SNEGSKA (reference sequence). The chain's CDR3 is CSASPDSYEQYF. Here the CDR3 DNA reads TGCAGTGCCAGCCCAGACTCCTACGAGCAGTACTTC.

The rearrangement joins TRBV29-1 to TRBJ2-3; 7 bases fit TRBD1. Trimming took 1 base from V and 5 from J; bases not matched to a gene: 6. Per the germline V gene, CDR1 is SQVTM and CDR2 is ANQGSEA. The length of the CDR3 is 14 residues. CDR3 residues: CSVEVVGGQDTQYF. The CDR3 region has the DNA TGCAGCGTTGAAGTGGTAGGGGGCCAAGATACGCAGTATTTT.

V is TRBV5-1 and J is TRBJ2-5, with 7 bases that match TRBD2. CDR3 length: 13 amino acids. With 3 bases clipped from V and 9 bases from J, the junction kept 8 bases outside the gene matches. Germline CDR1 SGHRS, CDR2 YFSETQ. CDR3 sequence (DNA): TGCGCCAGCAGCTCCGGTGGGGGGGAGGCCCAGTACTTC. It yields the protein CASSSGGGEAQYF.

With respect to this clonotype: A read error is possible here, since a much larger clone lies one base away. The CDR3 here is CASSDKGGADTQYF. The CDR3 nucleotides read TGTGCCAGCAGTGATAAAGGGGGGGCAGATACGCAGTATTTT. This chain connects TRBV6-4 to TRBJ2-3, with a weak D call TRBD2 (7 bases). Germline V gene sequence: CDR1 MRHNA, CDR2 SNTAGT. CDR3 length: 14 residues. V was shortened by 3 bases and J by 4 bases, with 11 bases between the two germline ends.

This chain uses TRBV20-1 with TRBJ1-5; D call uncertain. Germline V gives CDR1 DFQATT, CDR2 SNEGSKA (reference sequence). The CDR3 consists of 14 residues. The V end lost 6 bases, the J end lost 6 bases, and 18 bases lay between the germline ends. The CDR3 coding sequence is TGCAGTGCGGCCCGGGGAGGTAGTGGTCAGCCCCAGCATTTT. This sequence encodes CSAARGGSGQPQHF.

The chain combines TRBV10-3 with TRBJ1-6; maybe TRBD1 (6 bases). The germline V gene encodes CDR1 ENHRY and CDR2 SYGVKD. The length of the CDR3 is 14 residues. Trimming took 6 bases from V and 7 from J, leaving 13 bases between them. The CDR3 DNA reads TGTGCCATCAGGGAGACAGGAGCAAATTCACCCCTCCACTTT. It encodes CAIRETGANSPLHF.

The V and J genes are TRBV4-1 and TRBJ2-2; tentatively, D is TRBD1 (5 bases). Trimming removed 0 bases from V and 1 base from J, with 9 bases in between. The CDR3 runs to 16 residues. Germline values: CDR1 MGHRA, CDR2 YSYEKL. CDR3: CASSQEDIGNTGELFF. The CDR3 nucleotides are TGCGCCAGCAGCCAAGAGGACATAGGGAACACCGGGGAGCTGTTTTTT.